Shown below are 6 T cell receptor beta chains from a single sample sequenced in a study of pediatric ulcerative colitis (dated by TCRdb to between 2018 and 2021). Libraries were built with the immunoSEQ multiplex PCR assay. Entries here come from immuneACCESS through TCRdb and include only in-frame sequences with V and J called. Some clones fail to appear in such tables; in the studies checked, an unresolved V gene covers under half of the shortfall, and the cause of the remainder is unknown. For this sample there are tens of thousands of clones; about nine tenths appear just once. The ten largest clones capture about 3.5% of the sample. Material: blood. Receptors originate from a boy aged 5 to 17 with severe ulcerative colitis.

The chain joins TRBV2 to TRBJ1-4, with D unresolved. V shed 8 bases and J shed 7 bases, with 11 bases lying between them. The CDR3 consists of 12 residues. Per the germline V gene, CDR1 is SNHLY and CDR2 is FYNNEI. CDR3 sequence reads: CASGRAGEKLFF. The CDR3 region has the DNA TGTGCCAGCGGGAGGGCGGGTGAAAAACTGTTTTTT.

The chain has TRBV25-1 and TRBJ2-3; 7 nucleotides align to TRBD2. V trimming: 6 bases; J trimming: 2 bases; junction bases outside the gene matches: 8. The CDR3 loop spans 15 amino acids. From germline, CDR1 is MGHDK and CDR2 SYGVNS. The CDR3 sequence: CASRPGLLSTDTQYF. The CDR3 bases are TGTGCCAGCAGACCGGGACTACTGTCCACAGATACGCAGTATTTT.

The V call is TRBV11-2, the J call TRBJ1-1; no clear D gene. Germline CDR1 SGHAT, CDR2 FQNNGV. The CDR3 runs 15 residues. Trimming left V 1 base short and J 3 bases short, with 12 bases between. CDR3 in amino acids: CASSLATWQHTEAFF. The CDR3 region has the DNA TGTGCCAGCAGCTTAGCTACATGGCAACACACTGAAGCTTTCTTT.

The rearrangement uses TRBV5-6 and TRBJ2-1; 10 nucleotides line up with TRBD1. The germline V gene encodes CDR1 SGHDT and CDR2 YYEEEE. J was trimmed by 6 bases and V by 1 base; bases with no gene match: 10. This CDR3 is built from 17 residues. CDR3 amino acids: CASSLNPGQGFGNEQFF. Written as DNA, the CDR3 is TGTGCCAGCAGCTTGAATCCGGGACAGGGGTTCGGCAATGAGCAGTTCTTC.

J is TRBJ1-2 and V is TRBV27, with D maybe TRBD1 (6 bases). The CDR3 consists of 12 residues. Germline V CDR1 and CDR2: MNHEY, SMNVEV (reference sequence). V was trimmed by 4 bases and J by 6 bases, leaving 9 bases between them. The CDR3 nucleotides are TGTGCCAGCAGTTCGGGGGGGCATGGCTACACCTTC. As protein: CASSSGGHGYTF.

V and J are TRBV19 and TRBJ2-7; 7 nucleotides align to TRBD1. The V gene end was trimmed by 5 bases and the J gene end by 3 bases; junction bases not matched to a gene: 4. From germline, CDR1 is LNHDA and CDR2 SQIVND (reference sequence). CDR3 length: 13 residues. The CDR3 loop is CASSPRTGYEQYF. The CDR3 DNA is TGTGCCAGTAGTCCAAGGACAGGCTACGAGCAGTACTTC.